This T cell receptor beta chain stems from a study of T cell repertoires in cytomegalovirus infection. Study-wide context: As its CMV epitopes, the study selected recently identified HLA-C-restricted and well-studied HLA-B-restricted targets. Indicated by public TCR beta signatures were CMV infection and matching HLA type. Notes on the study in general: Individuals carrying CMV plus the relevant HLA were identified by cumulative frequency of public TCR beta families. Dominating the ex vivo response were HLA-C-restricted CMV-specific TCR beta clonotypes.

This CDR3 spans 15 amino acids. V was clipped by 5 bases and J by 2 bases; unmatched bases: 8. Germline loops: CDR1 DFQATT, CDR2 SNEGSKA (reference sequence). In this sample, this clonotype turned up a few times. Its antigen is still unknown. TCRdb passed the reads through MiXCR, listing each CDR3 protein once. The table has roughly 350,000 distinct CDR3 sequences, about 35% seen once; the top ten hold 13%. Sequencing was performed on cultured PBMCs, taken from culture after CMV antigen stimulation. The clonotype comes from a human donor in good health (CMV status not recorded). Some clones in this sample may be carry-over from other donors' samples. The chain joins TRBV20-1 to TRBJ2-4; 8 bases match TRBD2. The CDR3 sequence: CSASGTREPKNIQYF. The CDR3 region has the DNA TGCAGTGCTTCCGGGACTAGAGAACCCAAAAACATTCAGTACTTC.